These T cell receptor beta chains were read from a single sample in a study of Graves' ophthalmopathy and Graves' hyperthyroidism. TCRdb re-called the multiplex PCR reads through MiXCR, storing one row per CDR3 protein. The table has fewer than 600,000 distinct CDR3 sequences, roughly an eighth seen once. What was sequenced was blood. Receptors originate from a woman aged 25 to 39 with Graves' ophthalmopathy. Each CDR3 is given with its conserved first and last residue. D genes are given only for firm matches. Only part of the rows carry a size: once, few, many, or a class if the clone is expanded.

size,D,J,V,CDR3,DNA
many,TRBD2,TRBJ2-3,TRBV2,CGYLGAGGVDTQYF,TGTGGATACCTAGGGGCGGGGGGGGTAGATACGCAGTATTTT
many,TRBD1,TRBJ1-2,TRBV24-1,CATSESGTGGANYGYTF,TGTGCCACCAGTGAGTCCGGGACAGGGGGAGCTAACTATGGCTACACCTTC
many,-,TRBJ2-7,TRBV6-1,CASSRSDKLYEQYF,TGTGCCAGCAGTAGGAGCGACAAACTTTACGAGCAGTACTTC
many,-,TRBJ1-1,TRBV25-1,CASSGGGRTEAFF,TGTGCCAGCAGTGGGGGAGGGCGGACTGAAGCTTTCTTT
-,-,TRBJ1-1,TRBV12-3/TRBV12-4,CASSFGNGNTEAFF,-
few,-,TRBJ1-2,TRBV30,CACARDRPYGYTF,TGTGCCTGTGCCCGGGACCGACCTTATGGCTACACCTTC
many,TRBD1,TRBJ1-1,TRBV2,CASSRDRGSETEAFF,TGTGCCAGCAGCCGAGACAGGGGTTCTGAAACTGAAGCTTTCTTT
many,-,TRBJ1-3,TRBV20-1,CSAAGLEDTIYF,TGCAGTGCGGCAGGGCTAGAGGACACCATATATTTT
many,-,TRBJ2-7,TRBV2,CASKPGWYEQYF,TGTGCCAGCAAGCCAGGGTGGTACGAGCAGTACTTC
many,-,TRBJ2-7,TRBV30,CAWGLYEQYF,TGTGCCTGGGGCCTTTACGAGCAGTACTTC
once,TRBD2,TRBJ2-2,TRBV11-2,CASSFILAGGPGELFF,TGTGCCAGCAGCTTTATCCTAGCGGGAGGGCCCGGGGAGCTGTTTTTT
-,-,TRBJ2-1,TRBV11-2,CASSSFQGRRGVTYNEQFF,TGTGCCAGCAGTTCATTCCAGGGACGGCGGGGTGTGACCTACAATGAGCAGTTCTTC
-,TRBD1,TRBJ1-1,TRBV6-1,CASREGGWDTEAFF,TGTGCCAGCAGAGAAGGGGGCTGGGACACTGAAGCTTTCTTT
-,TRBD1,TRBJ1-2,TRBV18,CASSPRDRGVYGYTF,TGTGCCAGCTCACCGAGGGACAGGGGGGTCTATGGCTACACCTTC
few,TRBD2,TRBJ2-5,TRBV20-1,CSAPRGGSTETQYF,TGCAGTGCTCCCCGGGGCGGGAGTACGGAGACCCAGTACTTC
-,TRBD1,TRBJ1-1,TRBV5-1,CASSLVPGQLNTEAFF,TGCGCCAGCAGCTTGGTCCCGGGACAGTTGAACACTGAAGCTTTCTTT
many,-,TRBJ2-7,TRBV12-3/TRBV12-4,CASSGASGVGGEQYF,TGTGCCAGCAGTGGGGCCTCTGGAGTCGGGGGCGAGCAGTACTTC
many,-,TRBJ2-2,TRBV27,CASSQRGGVETGELFF,TGTGCCAGCAGTCAGAGGGGGGGAGTGGAGACCGGGGAGCTGTTTTTT
many,TRBD2,TRBJ2-7,TRBV6-6,CASSYASGYEQYF,TGTGCCAGCAGTTACGCTAGCGGTTACGAGCAGTACTTC
-,TRBD1,TRBJ1-2,TRBV12-3/TRBV12-4,CASTPGTATYGYTF,TGTGCCAGCACTCCCGGGACAGCCACTTATGGCTACACCTTC
-,TRBD2,TRBJ2-5,TRBV3-1,CASSQDSSGGAGTQYF,TGTGCCAGCAGCCAAGATAGTAGCGGGGGGGCCGGGACCCAGTACTTC
-,-,TRBJ2-3,TRBV12-5,CASGRDRTDTQYF,TGTGCTAGTGGTCGGGACCGCACAGATACGCAGTATTTT
many,-,TRBJ1-1,TRBV28,CASSAKQGGTTEAFF,TGTGCCAGCAGTGCCAAACAGGGCGGTACCACTGAAGCTTTCTTT
many,-,TRBJ2-2,TRBV27,CASSLGGPNTGELFF,TGTGCCAGCAGTTTAGGGGGACCGAACACCGGGGAGCTGTTTTTT
many,TRBD1,TRBJ1-5,TRBV12-3/TRBV12-4,CASSIDRADQPQHF,TGTGCCAGCAGCATCGACAGGGCAGATCAGCCCCAGCATTTT
many,-,TRBJ2-2,TRBV7-9,CASSSNRVPGELFF,TGTGCCAGCAGCTCGAACAGGGTTCCCGGGGAGCTGTTTTTT
many,-,TRBJ1-2,TRBV6-5,CASSLDPTGYGYTF,TGTGCCAGCAGTTTAGACCCGACGGGGTATGGCTACACCTTC
many,TRBD1,TRBJ2-3,TRBV7-2,CASSLTGMVDTQYF,TGTGCCAGCAGCTTGACAGGGATGGTAGATACGCAGTATTTT
many,TRBD2,TRBJ2-7,TRBV5-1,CASSLRLAGGGYEQYF,TGCGCCAGCAGCTTGAGGCTAGCGGGAGGAGGGTACGAGCAGTACTTC
-,-,TRBJ2-7,TRBV3-1,CANSQDRRVPYEQYF,TGTGCCAACAGCCAAGATCGCAGGGTCCCCTACGAGCAGTACTTC
-,-,TRBJ1-1,TRBV4-1,CASSQDAGERALRAFF,TGCGCCAGCAGCCAAGATGCCGGGGAACGGGCCCTTCGAGCTTTCTTT
few,TRBD2,TRBJ2-2,TRBV20-1,CSAGTMRPGELFF,TGCAGTGCTGGGACTATGAGACCGGGGGAGCTGTTTTTT
-,-,TRBJ2-2,TRBV30,CAWSPHPGRNTGELFF,TGTGCCTGGAGTCCCCATCCGGGCCGGAACACCGGGGAGCTGTTTTTT
many,-,TRBJ1-2,TRBV27,CASSSGAEVYGYTF,TGTGCCAGCAGTTCGGGGGCGGAGGTCTATGGCTACACCTTC
many,-,TRBJ2-6,TRBV5-1,CASSQTGSGANVLTF,TGCGCCAGCAGCCAGACCGGCTCTGGGGCCAACGTCCTGACTTTC
few,TRBD1,TRBJ1-2,TRBV19,CASSEPPQGVGYGYTF,TGTGCCAGTAGTGAACCACCACAGGGGGTTGGCTATGGCTACACCTTC
many,-,TRBJ2-5,TRBV6-1,CASSPYSRLSRNQETQYF,TGTGCCAGCAGTCCCTATTCACGGCTATCTAGGAATCAAGAGACCCAGTACTTC
many,TRBD1,TRBJ1-2,TRBV6-5,CASSHTGGERGGYTF,TGTGCCAGCAGTCACACAGGGGGCGAACGTGGGGGCTACACCTTC
many,TRBD1,TRBJ1-1,TRBV12-3/TRBV12-4,CASSVGTGKAFF,TGTGCCAGCAGTGTCGGGACAGGGAAAGCTTTCTTT
many,TRBD1,TRBJ1-2,TRBV30,CAWSRTGPYGYTF,TGTGCCTGGAGTCGGACAGGGCCCTATGGCTACACCTTC
many,-,TRBJ2-7,TRBV10-3,CAISESVEQYF,TGTGCCATCAGTGAGTCGGTGGAGCAGTACTTC
many,TRBD1,TRBJ2-2,TRBV20-1,CSASPGQGATGELFF,TGCAGTGCTTCCCCGGGACAGGGTGCCACCGGGGAGCTGTTTTTT
many,-,TRBJ1-5,TRBV24-1,CATNDGYSNQPQHF,TGTGCCACCAACGACGGATATAGCAATCAGCCCCAGCATTTT
many,-,TRBJ2-7,TRBV28,CASRWTEGFGEQYF,TGTGCCAGCAGATGGACAGAAGGGTTCGGCGAGCAGTACTTC
many,TRBD1,TRBJ2-7,TRBV5-1,CASSSPGQGQYEQYF,TGCGCCAGCAGCTCACCGGGACAGGGACAGTACGAGCAGTACTTC
many,-,TRBJ2-7,TRBV5-1,CASSFAGTSYEQYF,TGCGCCAGCAGCTTTGCCGGGACCTCCTACGAGCAGTACTTC
many,-,TRBJ1-3,TRBV5-5,CASSLDYSGNTIYF,TGTGCCAGCAGCTTGGATTACTCTGGAAACACCATATATTTT